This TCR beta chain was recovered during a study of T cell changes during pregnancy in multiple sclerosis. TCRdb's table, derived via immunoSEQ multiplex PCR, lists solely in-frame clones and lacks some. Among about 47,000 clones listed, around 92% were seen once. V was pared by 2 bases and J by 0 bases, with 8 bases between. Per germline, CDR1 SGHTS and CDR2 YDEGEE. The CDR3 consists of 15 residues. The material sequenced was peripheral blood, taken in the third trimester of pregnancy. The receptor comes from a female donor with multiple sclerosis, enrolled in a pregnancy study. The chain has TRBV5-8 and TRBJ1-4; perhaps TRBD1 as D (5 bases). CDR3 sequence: CASSFTGATNEKLFF. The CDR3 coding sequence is TGTGCCAGCAGCTTCACGGGGGCAACTAATGAAAAACTGTTTTTT. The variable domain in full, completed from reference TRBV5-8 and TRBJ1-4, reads EAGVTQSPTHLIKTRGQQATLRCSPISGHTSVYWYQQALGLGLQFLLWYDEGEERNRGNFPPRFSGRQFPNYSSELNVNALELEDSALYLCASSFTGATNEKLFFGSGTQLSVL.